This T cell receptor beta chain was sequenced for a study of CD8+CD57+ T cells in acquired aplastic anemia. Of note for this clonotype: Its antigen is not known.

The V end was cut by 4 bases, the J end by 10 bases, with 26 bases between. The CDR3 extends over 17 amino acids. In germline, CDR1 is LNHNV, CDR2 YYDKDF (reference sequence). Genomic DNA acted as the template from which TCR beta VDJ combination and CDR3 sequence profiling were carried out. TCRdb reanalysed the reads using MiXCR and keeps one entry per CDR3 protein. This table has 150,000 to 200,000 distinct CDR3 sequences, 47% appearing once. Before being chosen for sequencing, patients had shown CD8+CD57+ cell expansion by flow cytometry. Findings and caveats of the study: A set of twenty-nine CD8+ CDR3 sequences was shared between patients and controls, and these sequences appeared highly expressed in patients.

The chain links TRBV15 to TRBJ1-5; a weak D match, TRBD1 (6 bases). Specimen: sorted CD4+, CD8+, or CD8+CD57+ T cells (not recorded which) from PBMCs. This receptor was obtained from a human donor with aplastic anemia. This CDR3 reads CATSTLIEGGGAHPQHF. In nucleotides, the CDR3 is TGTGCCACCAGCACCCTAATAGAGGGTGGGGGGGCTCATCCCCAGCATTTT. The full variable domain, its missing parts supplied by reference TRBV15 and TRBJ1-5, is DAMVIQNPRYQVTQFGKPVTLSCSQTLNHNVMYWYQQKSSQAPKLLFHYYDKDFNNEADTPDNFQSRRPNTSFCFLDIRSPGLGDTAMYLCATSTLIEGGGAHPQHFGDGTRLSIL.